This T cell receptor (beta chain) stems from a study of T cell repertoires in cytomegalovirus infection. Overall study: The authors relied on CMV epitopes, both recently identified HLA-C-restricted and well-studied HLA-B-restricted. Evidence of both CMV infection and a matching HLA type came from public TCR beta signatures.

Study-wide findings and caveats: The ex vivo response was dominated by HLA-C-restricted CMV-specific TCR beta clonotypes. Totalled public TCR beta family frequency picked out people who carried CMV plus the relevant HLA.

The CDR3 totals 16 residues. The trim removed 0 bases at V and 0 bases at J, leaving 3 bases unmatched. Germline values: CDR1 MGHRA, CDR2 YSYEKL. TCRdb passed the reads through MiXCR, listing each CDR3 protein once. The table lists about 69,000 distinct CDR3 sequences, approximately 30% of them singletons. In its sample, this clonotype was seen a few times. The target antigen is unknown. This rearrangement joins TRBV4-1 to TRBJ1-1; 8 bases align to TRBD1. This specimen was CD8+ T cells from cultured PBMCs, taken from culture after CMV antigen stimulation. This TCR came from a human donor in good health (CMV status not recorded). Some clones in this sample may be carry-over from other donors' samples. The CDR3 DNA reads as TGCGCCAGCAGCCAAGACCGGACAGGGTTGAACACTGAAGCTTTCTTT. Its translation: CASSQDRTGLNTEAFF.